This T cell receptor (beta chain) was sequenced for a study of cytomegalovirus exposure and HLA in healthy donors. Overall study findings and caveats: Across donors, sequencing depth was assumed by presence/absence analyses to be roughly uniform. The study flagged fewer than 200 TCR beta chains as cytomegalovirus-associated.

The germline CDR1 and CDR2 sequences are SGDLS and YYNGEE. CDR3 length: 16 amino acids. The junction had 3 bases not matched to a gene; V was cut back by 2 bases and J by 0 bases. Use of 60 Vbeta and 13 Jbeta primers characterized the PCR. Clones were sequenced by immunoSEQ multiplex PCR, and TCRdb holds only the in-frame ones, with some missing. The sample lists under 200,000 clones, 79% seen once, with roughly 4.5% in the top ten. This clone has just a few counts. What it recognizes is unknown. The receptor was derived from a woman aged 25 to 39 in good health and CMV-seropositive. The chain carries TRBV9 and TRBJ2-2; the match to TRBD2 covers 8 bases. Source material: PBMCs. The CDR3 DNA is TGTGCCAGCAGCGTTACTAGCGGCCCGAACACCGGGGAGCTGTTTTTT. It codes for CASSVTSGPNTGELFF.